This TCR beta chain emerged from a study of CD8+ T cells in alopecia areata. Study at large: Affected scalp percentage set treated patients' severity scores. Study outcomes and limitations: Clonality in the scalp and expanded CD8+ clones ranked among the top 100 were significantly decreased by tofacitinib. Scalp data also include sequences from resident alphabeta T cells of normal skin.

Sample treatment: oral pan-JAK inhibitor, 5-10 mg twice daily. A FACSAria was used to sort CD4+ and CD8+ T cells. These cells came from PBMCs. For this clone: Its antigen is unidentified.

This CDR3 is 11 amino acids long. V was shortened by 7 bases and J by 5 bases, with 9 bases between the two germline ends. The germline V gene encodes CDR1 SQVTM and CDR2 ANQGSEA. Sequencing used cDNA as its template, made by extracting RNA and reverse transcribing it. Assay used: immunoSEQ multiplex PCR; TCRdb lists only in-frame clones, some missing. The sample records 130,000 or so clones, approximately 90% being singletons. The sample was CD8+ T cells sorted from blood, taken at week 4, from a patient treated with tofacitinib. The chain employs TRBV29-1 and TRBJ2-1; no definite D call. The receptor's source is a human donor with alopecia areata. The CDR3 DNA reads TGCAGCGCCTTCTACGACAATGAGCAGTTCTTC. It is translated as CSAFYDNEQFF.